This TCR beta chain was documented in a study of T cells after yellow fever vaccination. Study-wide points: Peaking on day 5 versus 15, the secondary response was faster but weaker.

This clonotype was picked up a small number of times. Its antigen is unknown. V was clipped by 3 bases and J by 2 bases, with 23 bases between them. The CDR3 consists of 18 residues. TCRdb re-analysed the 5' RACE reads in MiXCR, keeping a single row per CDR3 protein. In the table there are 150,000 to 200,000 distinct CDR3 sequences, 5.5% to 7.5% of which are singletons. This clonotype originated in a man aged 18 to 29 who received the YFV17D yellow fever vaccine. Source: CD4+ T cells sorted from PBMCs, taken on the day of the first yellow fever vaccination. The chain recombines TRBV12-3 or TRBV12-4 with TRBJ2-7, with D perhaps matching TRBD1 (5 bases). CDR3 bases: TGTGCCAGCAGTTTCGTCCGGACATCCCGATCCAACCCCTACGAGCAGTACGTC. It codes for CASSFVRTSRSNPYEQYV.